Each of the 23 T cell receptor beta chains below was sequenced from the same sample in a study of blood T cell repertoires in COVID-19. Generated by immunoSEQ multiplex PCR, the TCRdb table keeps only in-frame clones and is missing some. The data show about 140,000 clones, with almost 80% seen just once and roughly 9.8% held by the top ten. The sequenced sample consisted of peripheral blood. The receptors were gathered from a man between 60 and 75 years old who had recovered from COVID-19.

The chain combines TRBV28 with TRBJ1-6; TRBD1 agrees at 7 bases. The CDR3 contains 15 residues. The ends lost 5 bases at V and 1 base at J; junction bases unmatched: 2. Germline V gives CDR1 MDHEN, CDR2 SYDVKM. For the CDR3, the DNA is TGTGCCAGCAGTGACAGGGATTCCTATAATTCACCCCTCCACTTT. Translated, it gives CASSDRDSYNSPLHF.

In its sample, this clone was seen a few times. The chain recombines TRBV3-1 (or the pseudogene TRBV3-2) with TRBJ1-1, with 7 bases that match TRBD1. Germline V gene sequence: CDR1 LGHDT, CDR2 YNNKEL (reference sequence). The CDR3 extends over 16 amino acids. Trimming at V came to 4 bases and at J to 3 bases, leaving 11 bases not matched to a gene. The CDR3 spells CASSRRGTASHTEAFF. The CDR3 coding sequence is TGTGCCAGCAGCCGACGGGGGACAGCCTCGCACACTGAAGCTTTCTTT.

The J gene is TRBJ1-6, the V gene TRBV7-2; 7 nucleotides align to TRBD1. Germline CDR1 reads SGHTA; CDR2 reads FQGNSA. The CDR3 length is 15 residues. The V gene end was trimmed by 5 bases and the J gene end by 7 bases; junction bases not matched to a gene: 8. This CDR3 is CASSVRTGENSPLHF. The CDR3, as DNA: TGTGCCAGCAGCGTCAGGACAGGAGAAAATTCACCCCTCCACTTT.

The chain recombines TRBV28 with TRBJ2-5; 9 bases are shared with TRBD2. The trim removed 6 bases at V and 9 bases at J, leaving 11 bases unmatched. The CDR3 consists of 14 residues. Germline-derived CDR1 and CDR2 are MDHEN and SYDVKM. The CDR3 here is CASRLTSGRGAQYF. DNA of the CDR3: TGTGCCAGCAGATTGACTAGCGGAAGAGGGGCCCAGTACTTC.

V is TRBV19 and J is TRBJ2-5; the D gene is possibly TRBD1 (7 bases). Per the germline V gene, CDR1 is LNHDA and CDR2 is SQIVND (reference sequence). V dropped 5 bases and J dropped 5 bases, with 21 bases sitting between them. The CDR3 runs 16 residues. The CDR3 DNA is TGTGCCAGTAGTCACACCGGGAGACAGGGAATGGAGACCCAGTACTTC. This codes for CASSHTGRQGMETQYF.

The chain has TRBV29-1 and TRBJ2-2, with a possible D match to TRBD1 (6 bases). This CDR3 is 15 amino acids long. Per germline, CDR1 SQVTM and CDR2 ANQGSEA. Trimming pared 4 bases from V and 5 bases from J, leaving 17 bases between. The CDR3 is CSVATKGVGTGELFF. The CDR3, as DNA: TGCAGCGTTGCTACTAAGGGGGTTGGTACCGGGGAGCTGTTTTTT.

To note about this clone: With a much larger clone just one base away, this may be a read error. The chain has TRBV11-3 and TRBJ1-1; no firm D call. Germline values: CDR1 SGHNT, CDR2 YENEEA. The CDR3 totals 13 residues. V shed 2 bases and J shed 1 base, with 5 bases lying between them. CDR3 residues: CASSLNGNTEAFF. CDR3 in DNA: TGTGCCAGCAGCTTAAACGGGAACACTGAAGCTTTCTTT.

The chain couples TRBV6-6 to TRBJ1-2; D is unclear. Trimming took 10 bases from V and 8 from J, leaving 17 bases between them. This CDR3 has 12 residues. CDR1 is MNHNY and CDR2 is SVGAGI in the germline V gene (reference sequence). This chain's CDR3 is CAITSRRSGYTF. In DNA form, the CDR3 reads TGTGCCATCACGTCCCGTAGGAGCGGCTACACCTTC.

The V and J genes are TRBV14 and TRBJ2-7, with TRBD1 matching over 9 bases. J gave up 3 bases and V 5 bases, and 8 bases lay outside the gene matches. Germline V gene lookup returns CDR1 SGHDN and CDR2 FVKESK. This CDR3 spans 15 amino acids. As DNA, the CDR3 is TGTGCCAGCAGCGGCCGACAGGGGGTTGGCTACGAGCAGTACTTC. It encodes CASSGRQGVGYEQYF.

This chain uses TRBV27 with TRBJ1-1, with 7 nucleotides matching TRBD1. V trimming: 1 base; J trimming: 2 bases; junction bases outside the gene matches: 4. The CDR3 loop spans 15 amino acids. Germline V gene lookup returns CDR1 MNHEY and CDR2 SMNVEV (reference sequence). This chain's CDR3 is CASSLWTGANTEAFF. CDR3 sequence (DNA): TGTGCCAGCAGTTTATGGACAGGCGCTAACACTGAAGCTTTCTTT.

As concerns this clone: A read error may produce the germline difference seen at one junction end. The chain combines TRBV2 with TRBJ2-7; D perhaps matches TRBD1 (5 bases). Germline V gives CDR1 SNHLY, CDR2 FYNNEI. The CDR3 length is 12 residues. The CDR3 reads CASSDDRAGPGF. DNA for the CDR3: TGTGCCAGCAGTGATGACCGAGCAGGGCCGGGCTTC.

This chain connects TRBV9 to TRBJ2-6, with TRBD1 identical over 8 bases. This CDR3 is built from 17 residues. The V and J ends lost 2 bases and 0 bases, in that order; junction bases with no gene match: 4. Germline CDR1 reads SGDLS; CDR2 reads YYNGEE. CDR3 coding DNA: TGTGCCAGCAGCGTGGGACAGGCGAACTCTGGGGCCAACGTCCTGACTTTC. Its protein is CASSVGQANSGANVLTF.

CDR3 protein: CASSYSIWGADTQYF. The DNA of the CDR3 is TGTGCCAGCAGTTACTCGATCTGGGGGGCAGATACGCAGTATTTT. The chain couples TRBV6-5 to TRBJ2-3; D may be TRBD2 (6 bases). V was trimmed by 0 bases and J by 4 bases, leaving 11 bases between them. The CDR3 has 15 amino acids. From germline, CDR1 is MNHEY and CDR2 SVGAGI.

This clone was seen a few times. This chain connects TRBV15 to TRBJ2-2; TRBD2 aligns across 11 bases. In germline, CDR1 is LNHNV, CDR2 YYDKDF (reference sequence). Trimming removed 4 bases from V and 7 bases from J; junction bases left unmatched: 5. This CDR3 region has 15 residues. CDR3 coding DNA: TGTGCCACCAGCACAAGGACTAGCGGGCACGGGGAGCTGTTTTTT. It is translated as CATSTRTSGHGELFF.

The chain has TRBV10-3 and TRBJ2-1, with a weak D call TRBD2 (5 bases). Trimming removed 3 bases from V and 1 base from J, with 7 bases in between. Germline loops: CDR1 ENHRY, CDR2 SYGVKD. There are 14 residues in the CDR3. The CDR3 sequence is CAISESGSYNEQFF. The DNA of the CDR3 is TGTGCCATCAGTGAAAGCGGTTCCTACAATGAGCAGTTCTTC.

The rearrangement uses TRBV28 and TRBJ1-1, with 10 bases matching TRBD1. The length of the CDR3 is 16 residues. The germline gives CDR1 MDHEN, CDR2 SYDVKM. V trimming: 6 bases; J trimming: 1 base; junction bases outside the gene matches: 8. The CDR3 DNA follows: TGTGCCAGCAGCCCCGGGACAGGGGTGTCGAACACTGAAGCTTTCTTT. Protein product: CASSPGTGVSNTEAFF.

CDR3 region: CASSSAGSRPGEQFF. In nucleotides, the CDR3 is TGTGCCAGCAGCTCCGCGGGCTCCCGCCCAGGTGAGCAGTTCTTC. This chain links TRBV9 with TRBJ2-1; tentative D call: TRBD2 (5 bases). CDR3 length: 15 residues. V gave up 4 bases and J gave up 9 bases, with 20 bases separating them. Germline V gene data show CDR1 as SGDLS and CDR2 as YYNGEE.

This clone showed up just once. The chain joins TRBV18 to TRBJ2-1; D gene unclear. Per germline, CDR1 KGHSH and CDR2 LQKENI. V lost 0 bases to trimming and J lost 9 bases, with 12 bases between them. The CDR3 sequence is 14 residues long. CDR3 DNA sequence: TGTGCCAGCTCACCACCGGTGGCAGGTGGTGAGCAGTTCTTC. It specifies CASSPPVAGGEQFF.

The chain links TRBV7-2 to TRBJ2-3; 10 bases agree with TRBD1. Germline-derived CDR1 and CDR2 are SGHTA and FQGNSA. The CDR3 has 16 amino acids. The ends lost 5 bases at V and 1 base at J; junction bases unmatched: 6. CDR3: CASSPDRGRGTDTQYF. The CDR3 DNA follows: TGTGCCAGCAGCCCCGACAGGGGGCGGGGCACAGATACGCAGTATTTT.

The chain carries TRBV6-1 and TRBJ2-1, with TRBD1 matching 7 bases. There are 18 residues in the CDR3. From germline, CDR1 is MNHNS and CDR2 SASEGT. The junction had 16 bases not matched to a gene; V was cut back by 0 bases and J by 8 bases. CDR3 in DNA: TGTGCCAGCAGTGAAGCGAAATTCGGGGACAGAGGGGTATATGAGCAGTTCTTC. Translated, it gives CASSEAKFGDRGVYEQFF.

V is TRBV19 and J is TRBJ2-5, with a tentative D call TRBD1 (5 bases). Looked up from germline, CDR1 is LNHDA and CDR2 is SQIVND (reference sequence). This CDR3 spans 15 amino acids. V was pared by 3 bases and J by 5 bases, with 16 bases between. CDR3 loop: CASSISQGRSETQYF. The DNA of the CDR3 is TGTGCCAGTAGTATTTCCCAGGGCCGCTCGGAGACCCAGTACTTC.

The genes are TRBV12-3 or TRBV12-4 and TRBJ1-5, with a possible D match to TRBD1 (6 bases). V lost 8 bases to trimming and J lost 3 bases, with 11 bases between them. The length of the CDR3 is 13 residues. CDR3 in amino acids: CASVPGDNQPQHF. The CDR3 DNA reads TGTGCCAGCGTTCCAGGGGACAATCAGCCCCAGCATTTT.

A few counts support this clone. This rearrangement joins TRBV19 to TRBJ2-7; D not resolved. The germline V and J ends were trimmed by 7 bases and 3 bases, with 16 bases remaining between them. Germline assignment: CDR1 LNHDA and CDR2 SQIVND (reference sequence). The CDR3 covers 14 residues. The CDR3 protein is CASNRSALDYEQYF. CDR3 sequence (DNA): TGTGCCAGTAATCGAAGCGCCCTTGACTACGAGCAGTACTTC.